This is a list of T cell receptor beta chains from one sample in a study of blood T cell repertoires in COVID-19. Profiling relied on immunoSEQ multiplex PCR, and the TCRdb table lists in-frame clones only, not all of them. Of 65,000 or so clones detected, roughly 88% appear once; the ten largest clones hold roughly 10%. What was sequenced was peripheral blood. The receptors derive from a man under 40 with COVID-19, enrolled during active disease. Both conserved end residues are part of each CDR3. A D gene is named only where the DNA matches it firmly. Size is stated for part of the rows, as once, few or many counts, or as a class when the clone is expanded.

d_call	clone_size	v_call	j_call	cdr3_nt	cdr3_aa
.	.	TRBV7-8	TRBJ2-7	TGTGCCAGCAGCTTAGGGGGGCCCTCTAAACGCTACGAGCAGTACTTC	CASSLGGPSKRYEQYF
.	.	TRBV5-1	TRBJ1-1	TGCGCCAGCAGCTTGGCAGGGGACGAAGCTTTCTTT	CASSLAGDEAFF
.	.	TRBV7-2	TRBJ1-2	TGTGCCAGCAGAGGGGGGGGCAGGAACTATGGCTACACCTTC	CASRGGGRNYGYTF
TRBD1	.	TRBV23-1	TRBJ1-5	TGCGCCATATTAGAACAGGGGGCCTGTCAGCCCCAGCATTTT	CAILEQGACQPQHF
.	.	TRBV4-1	TRBJ2-7	TGCGCCAGCAGCCAAAAGGGGGGTGGCGGGAGACTCTACGAGCAGTACTTC	CASSQKGGGGRLYEQYF
.	.	TRBV11-2	TRBJ2-5	TGTGCCAGCAGCCAGAACAGGATCCAAGAGACCCAGTACTTC	CASSQNRIQETQYF
.	.	TRBV28	TRBJ1-5	TGTGCCAGCAGTTCGGGGTGGGGGGGCATTGGTCAGCCCCAGCATTTT	CASSSGWGGIGQPQHF
TRBD2	.	TRBV29-1	TRBJ2-3	TGCAGCGTTGAAGTCGCCAAGACTAGCGGGAGAAACACAGATACGCAGTATTTT	CSVEVAKTSGRNTDTQYF
.	.	TRBV28	TRBJ1-2	TGTGCCAGCACCCCCGGGATAAGCTCTAACTATGGCTACACCTTC	CASTPGISSNYGYTF
TRBD1	.	TRBV19	TRBJ1-1	TGTGCCAGTAGTATTACGGGGACAGGGGATTCTGAAGCTTTCTTT	CASSITGTGDSEAFF
.	.	TRBV7-9	TRBJ1-4	TGTGCCAGCAGCTCCGCCGGGAGACGAAGGGAAAAACTGTTTTTT	CASSSAGRRREKLFF
.	.	TRBV19	TRBJ1-4	TGTGCCAGTAGTATGCGGGGGGCAACTAATGAAAAACTGTTTTTT	CASSMRGATNEKLFF
.	.	TRBV27	TRBJ1-2	TGTGCCAGCAGTTCCAGGGGAGGGGGGTATGGCTACACCTTC	CASSSRGGGYGYTF
.	.	TRBV19	TRBJ1-5	TGTGCCAGTAGTATATCAGGCAGGGGCAATCAGCCCCAGCATTTT	CASSISGRGNQPQHF
TRBD2	.	TRBV9	TRBJ2-3	TGTGCCAGCAGCGGGTTAGCGGGAGCTCTAGGAGATACGCAGTATTTT	CASSGLAGALGDTQYF
TRBD1	.	TRBV6-1	TRBJ1-5	TGTGCCAGCAGTGCCGTGGCCGGGACAGGGAACAATCAGCCCCAGCATTTT	CASSAVAGTGNNQPQHF
.	.	TRBV28	TRBJ1-2	TGTGCCAGCACTTCAGGGTATGGCTACACCTTC	CASTSGYGYTF
TRBD1	.	TRBV19	TRBJ2-2	TGTGCCAGTAGTAGTGACAGGGTGCCCGGGGAGCTGTTTTTT	CASSSDRVPGELFF
.	.	TRBV6-5	TRBJ2-1	TGTGCCAGCACCCAGGGGGGTAATGAGCAGTTCTTC	CASTQGGNEQFF
.	.	TRBV6-5	TRBJ1-5	TGTGCCAGCAGTTACTCGGGGCAGCTTGATCAGCCCCAGCATTTT	CASSYSGQLDQPQHF
.	.	TRBV5-1	TRBJ1-1	TGCGCCAGCAGGAGGGTGGCCGAAGGGAACACTGAAGCTTTCTTT	CASRRVAEGNTEAFF
.	few	TRBV28	TRBJ1-1	TGTGCCAGCAGTCCAGGTGGCCCGAACACTGAAGCTTTCTTT	CASSPGGPNTEAFF
TRBD1	.	TRBV27	TRBJ1-4	TGTGCCACCGCCCACAGGGGTGGTGAAAAACTGTTTTTT	CATAHRGGEKLFF